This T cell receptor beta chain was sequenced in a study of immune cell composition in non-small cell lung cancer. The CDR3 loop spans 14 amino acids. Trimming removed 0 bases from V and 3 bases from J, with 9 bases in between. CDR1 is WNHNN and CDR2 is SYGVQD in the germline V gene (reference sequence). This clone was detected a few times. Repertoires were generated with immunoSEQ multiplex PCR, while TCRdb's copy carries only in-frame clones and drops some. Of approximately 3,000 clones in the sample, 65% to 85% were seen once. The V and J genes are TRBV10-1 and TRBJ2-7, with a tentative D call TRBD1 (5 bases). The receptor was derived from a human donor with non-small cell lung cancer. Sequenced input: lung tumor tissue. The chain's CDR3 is CASSESGQGYEQYF. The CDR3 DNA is TGCGCCAGCAGTGAGTCCGGGCAGGGCTACGAGCAGTACTTC.